These 21 T cell receptor beta chains were all obtained from the same sample, sequenced in a study of T cell clones after liver transplantation. Here immunoSEQ multiplex PCR was the method, and the copy in TCRdb shows in-frame clones only, minus some. The sample includes about 75,000 clones, approximately 80% of them seen just once. The sequencing here drew on CD4+ T cells from blood, taken roughly 50 months after liver transplant. These receptors were collected from a human patient who received a liver transplant. A subset of T cells may come from the graft donor.

The genes are TRBV19 and TRBJ1-3; 7 nucleotides match TRBD1. With V trimmed by 7 bases and J by 4 bases, 13 bases remained unmatched. CDR3 length equals 16 residues. Germline V gene data show CDR1 as LNHDA and CDR2 as SQIVND (reference sequence). CDR3 bases: TGTGCCAGTAATCCAGGGACAGCGTACCAAGGAAACACCATATATTTT. Amino acid sequence: CASNPGTAYQGNTIYF.

This clone was detected only a few times. The V and J genes are TRBV28 and TRBJ2-6; D unclear. This CDR3 has 12 residues. V was cut by 4 bases and J by 4 bases, with 2 bases left in between. Germline V gene lookup returns CDR1 MDHEN and CDR2 SYDVKM. The CDR3 sequence is CASSWGANVLTF. The DNA for the CDR3 is TGTGCCAGCAGTTGGGGGGCCAACGTCCTGACTTTC.

Only one count was recorded for this clone. V usage is TRBV5-1 and J usage is TRBJ2-1; possible D gene TRBD2, 6 bases. This CDR3 has 15 residues. Germline lookup yields CDR1 SGHRS and CDR2 YFSETQ. V lost 4 bases and J 7 bases, leaving 18 bases between the germline ends. The CDR3 DNA sequence: TGCGCCAGCAGCCCCGGGCAGCGGGTGGTTAATGAGCAGTTCTTC. This translates into CASSPGQRVVNEQFF.

CDR3: CASSTGRVGEQYF. DNA for the CDR3: TGTGCCAGCAGCACTGGACGGGTGGGCGAGCAGTACTTC. This rearrangement joins TRBV11-2 to TRBJ2-7; D is ambiguous. This CDR3 is 13 amino acids long. Looked up from germline, CDR1 is SGHAT and CDR2 is FQNNGV. V lost 5 bases, J lost 6 bases, and 14 bases lay in between. The full variable domain, its missing parts supplied by reference TRBV11-2 and TRBJ2-7, is EAGVAQSPRYKIIEKRQSVAFWCNPISGHATLYWYQQILGQGPKLLIQFQNNGVVDDSQLPKDRFSAERLKGVDSTLKIQPAKLEDSAVYLCASSTGRVGEQYFGPGTRLTVT.

V usage is TRBV6-4 and J usage is TRBJ1-1; possibly TRBD1 for D (5 bases). Germline V CDR1 and CDR2: MRHNA, SNTAGT. Deletions cut 6 bases from V and 1 base from J, with 15 bases between. CDR3 length equals 15 residues. The CDR3 DNA reads as TGTGCCAGCAGGCCCCGGGACGGGACGAACACTGAAGCTTTCTTT. It codes for CASRPRDGTNTEAFF.

This chain joins TRBV5-8 and TRBJ2-5; the match to TRBD1 covers 9 bases. The CDR3 length is 13 residues. After removal of 6 bases from V and 6 bases from J, the junction contained 6 bases not matched to a gene. CDR1 and CDR2 from the germline V gene are SGHTS and YDEGEE. CDR3 region: CASIPGQGQTQYF. DNA of the CDR3: TGTGCCAGCATCCCGGGACAGGGACAGACCCAGTACTTC. The variable domain in full, completed from reference TRBV5-8 and TRBJ2-5, reads EAGVTQSPTHLIKTRGQQATLRCSPISGHTSVYWYQQALGLGLQFLLWYDEGEERNRGNFPPRFSGRQFPNYSSELNVNALELEDSALYLCASIPGQGQTQYFGPGTRLLVL.

The chain joins TRBV2 to TRBJ1-5, with 9 bases identical to TRBD1. V was pared by 7 bases and J by 2 bases, with 6 bases of the junction left unmatched. CDR1 and CDR2 (germline): SNHLY, FYNNEI. This CDR3 contains 15 residues. The CDR3 region has the DNA TGTGCCAGCATTCTCGACAGGGGGGGCAATCAGCCCCAGCATTTT. This codes for CASILDRGGNQPQHF. Drawing the rest from reference TRBV2 and TRBJ1-5, the complete variable domain is EPEVTQTPSHQVTQMGQEVILRCVPISNHLYFYWYRQILGQKVEFLVSFYNNEISEKSEIFDDQFSVERPDGSNFTLKIRSTKLEDSAMYFCASILDRGGNQPQHFGDGTRLSIL.

The V gene is TRBV2, the J gene TRBJ1-5; D unresolved. The V and J ends lost 7 bases and 3 bases respectively, with 10 bases between them. Per the germline V gene, CDR1 is SNHLY and CDR2 is FYNNEI. The CDR3 has 13 residues. In nucleotides, the CDR3 is TGTGCCAGCACAAAGTCAGACAATCAGCCCCAGCATTTT. The encoded protein is CASTKSDNQPQHF. The full variable domain, its missing parts supplied by reference TRBV2 and TRBJ1-5, is EPEVTQTPSHQVTQMGQEVILRCVPISNHLYFYWYRQILGQKVEFLVSFYNNEISEKSEIFDDQFSVERPDGSNFTLKIRSTKLEDSAMYFCASTKSDNQPQHFGDGTRLSIL.

The chain combines TRBV27 with TRBJ2-3; 9 bases are a match to TRBD2. The V segment lost 6 bases and the J segment 2 bases; nucleotides outside the gene matches: 9. From germline, CDR1 is MNHEY and CDR2 SMNVEV (reference sequence). This CDR3 has 16 residues. The CDR3 DNA sequence: TGTGCCAGCAGAGAAACTAGCGGGCAACCCACAGATACGCAGTATTTT. Translation: CASRETSGQPTDTQYF.

This clone has just a few counts. The chain links TRBV5-1 to TRBJ2-3, with D unclear. With 0 bases removed from V and 1 base from J, the gap between germline ends came to 12 bases. This CDR3 has 16 residues. Germline CDR1 is SGHRS and CDR2 is YFSETQ. The CDR3 here is CASSLEGSGGTDTQYF. The CDR3, as DNA: TGCGCCAGCAGCTTGGAAGGATCAGGAGGCACAGATACGCAGTATTTT.

The V gene is TRBV5-4, the J gene TRBJ2-2; 9 nucleotides line up with TRBD2. This CDR3 comprises 17 residues. The junction had 9 bases not matched to a gene; V was cut back by 4 bases and J by 2 bases. The germline gives CDR1 SGHNT, CDR2 YYREEE (reference sequence). In nucleotides, the CDR3 is TGTGCCAGCAGCCCTAGGGCGGGAGGGCAAAACACCGGGGAGCTGTTTTTT. Translating it yields CASSPRAGGQNTGELFF.

The rearrangement joins TRBV6-6 to TRBJ1-2; the D gene is possibly TRBD1 (6 bases). The CDR3 has 14 amino acids. Germline loops: CDR1 MNHNY, CDR2 SVGAGI (reference sequence). The V end lost 7 bases, the J end lost 5 bases, and 17 bases lay between the germline ends. This CDR3 reads CASKQWGAGYGYTF. The CDR3, as DNA: TGTGCCAGCAAACAATGGGGGGCCGGGTATGGCTACACCTTC.

The rearrangement links TRBV6-5 to TRBJ2-7; D is possibly TRBD2 (5 bases). The CDR3 sequence is 15 residues long. Germline V gene data show CDR1 as MNHEY and CDR2 as SVGAGI. Trimming left V 5 bases short and J 0 bases short, with 14 bases between. CDR3 nucleotides: TGTGCCAGCAGTCAACCTCGGGGAAGCTCCTACGAGCAGTACTTC. Translation: CASSQPRGSSYEQYF.

The rearrangement joins TRBV28 to TRBJ2-7; 10 bases fit TRBD2. Germline V CDR1 and CDR2: MDHEN, SYDVKM. The CDR3 is made up of 16 amino acids. With V trimmed by 8 bases and J by 6 bases, 16 bases remained unmatched. The CDR3 reads CASPSRGAGGHPEQYF. The CDR3 nucleotides are TGTGCCAGCCCATCCCGAGGAGCGGGAGGGCACCCCGAGCAGTACTTC.

The chain has TRBV7-8 and TRBJ2-7, with D uncertain. V gave up 1 base and J gave up 3 bases, with 10 bases separating them. The CDR3 length is 14 residues. The germline V gene has CDR1 SGHVS and CDR2 FQNEAQ. CDR3 sequence (DNA): TGTGCCAGCAGCTTAGTCCGGGTAGGCTACGAGCAGTACTTC. Translated: CASSLVRVGYEQYF.

This chain connects TRBV29-1 to TRBJ1-1; TRBD1 agrees at 7 bases. The CDR3 is 13 residues long. The V gene's germline CDR1 is SQVTM and CDR2 ANQGSEA. V lost 6 bases to trimming and J lost 2 bases; unmatched junction nucleotides: 6. Written as DNA, the CDR3 is TGCAGCGTGAGACAGGGTGGAAACACTGAAGCTTTCTTT. Protein product: CSVRQGGNTEAFF.

The chain combines TRBV7-9 with TRBJ2-1; 8 bases line up with TRBD2. CDR3 length: 14 residues. With V trimmed by 5 bases and J by 6 bases, 6 bases remained unmatched. Per the germline V gene, CDR1 is SEHNR and CDR2 is FQNEAQ (reference sequence). This chain's CDR3 is CASSAAGTSNEQFF. CDR3 nucleotide sequence: TGTGCCAGCAGCGCGGCCGGGACTAGCAATGAGCAGTTCTTC.

This clone was observed a handful of times. V is TRBV5-4 and J is TRBJ2-7, with D possibly TRBD1 on 6 matching bases. Trimming shortened V by 3 bases and J by 9 bases, and 19 bases separated the two germline ends. The CDR3 totals 14 residues. Germline lookup yields CDR1 SGHNT and CDR2 YYREEE (reference sequence). For the CDR3, the DNA is TGTGCCAGCAGCTCCGGGGTGGTAGGGGGTTGGCAGTACTTC. This gives the protein CASSSGVVGGWQYF.

The V and J genes are TRBV27 and TRBJ1-2; 7 bases match TRBD1. The germline CDR1 and CDR2 sequences are MNHEY and SMNVEV (reference sequence). This CDR3 is 13 amino acids long. The trim removed 5 bases at V and 4 bases at J, leaving 4 bases unmatched. CDR3 coding DNA: TGTGCCAGCAGTCCACAGGGGCCCTATGGCTACACCTTC. This codes for CASSPQGPYGYTF.

The rearrangement joins TRBV11-3 to TRBJ2-3; no firm D call. Germline V gives CDR1 SGHNT, CDR2 YENEEA. V was trimmed by 1 base and J by 4 bases, leaving 9 bases between them. There are 14 residues in the CDR3. CDR3 nucleotides: TGTGCCAGCAGCTTAGGAAAGGGCGCAGATACGCAGTATTTT. Translation gives CASSLGKGADTQYF.

The DNA for the CDR3 is TGTGCCAGCAGTTTACCCACAAGGGGTTCACCCCTCCACTTT. Its translation is CASSLPTRGSPLHF. The rearrangement uses TRBV27 and TRBJ1-6, with TRBD1 as a possible D gene (5 bases). V was trimmed by 2 bases and J by 9 bases, leaving 11 bases between them. Germline V gene data show CDR1 as MNHEY and CDR2 as SMNVEV (reference sequence). This CDR3 contains 14 residues.